This T cell receptor beta chain is drawn from a study of blood T cell repertoires in COVID-19. In the study overall: T cells, B-cell-depleted T cells, or PBMCs provided the cDNA or gDNA that served as material.

Some clones are missing from TCRdb's copy, which holds only in-frame ones; the method was immunoSEQ multiplex PCR. The sample shows approximately 150,000 clones, about four fifths of them seen only once. CDR1 is MNHEY and CDR2 is SVGAGI in the germline V gene. The junction had 5 bases not matched to a gene; V was cut back by 7 bases and J by 8 bases. The CDR3 is 12 amino acids. This chain connects TRBV6-5 to TRBJ2-1; TRBD2 matches 7 bases. Sequences were obtained from peripheral blood. This receptor was taken from a woman between 55 and 75 years old with COVID-19, enrolled during active disease. The chain's CDR3 is CASMGGIDEQFF. DNA of the CDR3: TGTGCCAGCATGGGGGGGATCGATGAGCAGTTCTTC.